This TCR beta chain comes out of a study of type 1 regulatory T cells. About the study: An in vitro protocol generated T-allo10, a Tr1-enriched, alloantigen-specific CD4 T cell product.

This CDR3 region has 13 residues. The ends lost 3 bases at V and 8 bases at J; junction bases unmatched: 7. Germline CDR1 DFQATT, CDR2 SNEGSKA (reference sequence). One entry per CDR3 protein results from TCRdb running MiXCR on the reads. The sample carries 80,000 to 100,000 distinct CDR3 sequences, about 28% recorded once. The sequencing input was CD4+ T cells, either the whole sample or a sorted fraction (not recorded which). This TCR was recovered from a human donor in good health. The chain has TRBV20-1 and TRBJ2-4; 7 bases are shared with TRBD2. CDR3 sequence reads: CSASGGRRDIQYF. The DNA of the CDR3 is TGCAGTGCTAGTGGCGGGAGACGGGACATTCAGTACTTC.